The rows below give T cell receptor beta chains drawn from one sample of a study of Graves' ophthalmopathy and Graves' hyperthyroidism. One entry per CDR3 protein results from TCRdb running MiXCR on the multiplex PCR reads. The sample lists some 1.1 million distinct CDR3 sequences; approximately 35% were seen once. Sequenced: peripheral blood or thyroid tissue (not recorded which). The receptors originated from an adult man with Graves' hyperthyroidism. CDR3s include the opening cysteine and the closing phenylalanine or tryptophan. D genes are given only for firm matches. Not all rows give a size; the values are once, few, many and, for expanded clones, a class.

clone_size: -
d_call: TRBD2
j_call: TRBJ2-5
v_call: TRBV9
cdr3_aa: CASSQAFSGGAGTQYF
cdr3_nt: TGTGCCAGCAGCCAAGCCTTTAGCGGGGGGGCAGGGACCCAGTACTTC

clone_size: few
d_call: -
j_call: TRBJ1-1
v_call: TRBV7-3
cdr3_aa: CASSLRPGADDEAFF
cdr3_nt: TGTGCCAGCAGCTTAAGGCCAGGGGCTGATGATGAAGCTTTCTTT

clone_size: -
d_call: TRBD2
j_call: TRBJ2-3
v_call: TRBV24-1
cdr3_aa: CATSDPAGREGTDTQYF
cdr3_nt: TGTGCCACCAGTGACCCTGCCGGGCGGGAGGGCACAGATACGCAGTATTTT

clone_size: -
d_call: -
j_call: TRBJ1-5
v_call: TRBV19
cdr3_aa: CASSIGKHQPQHF
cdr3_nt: TGTGCCAGTAGTATTGGAAAGCATCAGCCCCAGCATTTT

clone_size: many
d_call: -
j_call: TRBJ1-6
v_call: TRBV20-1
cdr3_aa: CSARDRWASYNSPLHF
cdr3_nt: TGCAGTGCTAGAGATCGATGGGCCTCCTATAATTCACCCCTCCACTTT

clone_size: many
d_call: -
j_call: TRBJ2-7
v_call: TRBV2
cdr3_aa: CASSRDRLTSYEQYF
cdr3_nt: TGTGCCAGCAGTCGAGACAGGCTCACCTCCTACGAGCAGTACTTC

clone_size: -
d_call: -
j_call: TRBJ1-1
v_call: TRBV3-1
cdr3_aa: CASSQGPVRNTEAFF
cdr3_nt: TGTGCCAGCAGCCAAGGACCCGTAAGGAATACTGAAGCTTTCTTT

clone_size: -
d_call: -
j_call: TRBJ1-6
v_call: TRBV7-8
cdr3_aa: CASSKDRPPRNSPLHF
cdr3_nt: TGTGCCAGCAGTAAGGACCGCCCGCCTAGGAATTCACCCCTCCACTTT

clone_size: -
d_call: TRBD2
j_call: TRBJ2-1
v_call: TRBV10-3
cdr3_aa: CATTTSGNEQFF
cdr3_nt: TGTGCCACAACTACTAGCGGCAATGAGCAGTTCTTC

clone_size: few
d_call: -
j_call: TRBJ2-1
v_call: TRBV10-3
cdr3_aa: CAISGTDNEQFF
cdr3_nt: TGTGCCATCAGCGGGACGGACAATGAGCAGTTCTTC

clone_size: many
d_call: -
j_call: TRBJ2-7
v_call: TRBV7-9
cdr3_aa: CASSPAGYEQYF
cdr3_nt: TGTGCCAGCAGCCCCGCCGGGTACGAGCAGTACTTC

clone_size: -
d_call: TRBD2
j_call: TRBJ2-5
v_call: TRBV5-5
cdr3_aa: CASSRTSGGAVEKTQYF
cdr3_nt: TGTGCCAGCAGCCGTACTAGCGGGGGGGCAGTCGAAAAGACCCAGTACTTC

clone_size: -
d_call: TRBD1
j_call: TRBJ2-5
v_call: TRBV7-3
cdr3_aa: CASKGANVGKSSRGTQYF
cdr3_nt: TGTGCCAGCAAGGGGGCGAACGTAGGAAAATCGAGCCGAGGGACCCAGTACTTC

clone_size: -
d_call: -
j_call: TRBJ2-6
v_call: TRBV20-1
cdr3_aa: CSAPAEGANVLTF
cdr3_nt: TGCAGTGCCCCGGCGGAGGGGGCCAACGTCCTGACTTTC

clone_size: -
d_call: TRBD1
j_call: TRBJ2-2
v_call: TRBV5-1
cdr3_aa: CASSWGQGFAGELFF
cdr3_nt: TGCGCCAGCAGCTGGGGACAGGGGTTCGCCGGGGAGCTGTTTTTT

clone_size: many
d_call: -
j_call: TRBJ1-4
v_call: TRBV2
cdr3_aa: CASSDEGRVGEKLFF
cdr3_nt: TGTGCCAGCAGTGACGAAGGCAGGGTGGGGGAAAAACTGTTTTTT

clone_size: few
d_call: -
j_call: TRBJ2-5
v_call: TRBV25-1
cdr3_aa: CASSLRSAPVETQYF
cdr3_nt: TGTGCCAGCAGCTTACGGTCGGCCCCCGTGGAGACCCAGTACTTC

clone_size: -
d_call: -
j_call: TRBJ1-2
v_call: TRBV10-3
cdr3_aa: CAISESGFGYTF
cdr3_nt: TGTGCCATCAGTGAGTCAGGGTTCGGCTACACCTTC

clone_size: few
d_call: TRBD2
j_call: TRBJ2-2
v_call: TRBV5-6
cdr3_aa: CASSRITSGGSHGELFF
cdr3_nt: TGTGCCAGCAGCCGAATAACTAGCGGGGGGTCTCACGGGGAGCTGTTTTTT

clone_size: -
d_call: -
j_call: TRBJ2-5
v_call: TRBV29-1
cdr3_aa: CSVEDRGRKVRTQYF
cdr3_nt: TGCAGCGTTGAAGATCGGGGACGCAAAGTTAGGACCCAGTACTTC

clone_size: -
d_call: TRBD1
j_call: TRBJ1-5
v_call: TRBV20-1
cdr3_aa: CSAETKDRVLQPQHF
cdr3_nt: TGCAGTGCTGAAACCAAGGACAGGGTACTACAGCCCCAGCATTTT

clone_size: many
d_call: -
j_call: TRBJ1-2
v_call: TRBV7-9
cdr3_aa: CASSSPGRAYGYTF
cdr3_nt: TGTGCCAGCAGCTCCCCCGGCAGGGCCTATGGCTACACCTTC

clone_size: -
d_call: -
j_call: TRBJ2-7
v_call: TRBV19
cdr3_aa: CASEDTYYEQYF
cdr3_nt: TGTGCCAGTGAAGACACTTACTACGAGCAGTACTTC

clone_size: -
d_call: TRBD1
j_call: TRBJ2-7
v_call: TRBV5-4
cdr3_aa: CASSPGQGFSEQYF
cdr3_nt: TGTGCCAGCAGCCCGGGACAGGGTTTTTCCGAGCAGTACTTC

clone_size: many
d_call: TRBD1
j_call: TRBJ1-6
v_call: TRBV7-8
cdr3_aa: CASSAHYSGGYRPINSPLHF
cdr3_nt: TGTGCCAGCAGCGCCCACTACTCAGGGGGCTATCGACCGATAAATTCACCCCTCCACTTT

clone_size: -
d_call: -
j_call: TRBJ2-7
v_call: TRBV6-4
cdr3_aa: CAGPDEQYF
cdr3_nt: TGTGCCGGGCCCGACGAGCAGTACTTC

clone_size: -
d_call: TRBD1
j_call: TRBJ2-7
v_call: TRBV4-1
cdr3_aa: CASSQYSRTGWHEQYF
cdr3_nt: TGCGCCAGCAGCCAATATAGCAGGACAGGGTGGCACGAGCAGTACTTC

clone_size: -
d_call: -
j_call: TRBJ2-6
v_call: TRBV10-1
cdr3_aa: CAISGQGVTGANVLTF
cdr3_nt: TGTGCCATCAGTGGGCAGGGCGTCACCGGGGCCAACGTCCTGACTTTC